The 30 T cell receptor beta chains presented below share a single source sample, sequenced in a study of monozygotic twins with inflammatory bowel disease. TCRdb reanalyzed the 5' RACE reads, giving one entry per CDR3 protein sequence and no DNA. The repertoire table contains around 380,000 distinct CDR3 sequences. What was sequenced was blood. These receptors all stem from a human donor with ulcerative colitis or Crohn's disease, or a healthy co-twin of an affected twin (not recorded which).

This rearrangement joins TRBV5-6 to TRBJ2-2. The CDR3 covers 15 residues. Germline CDR1 is SGHDT and CDR2 is YYEEEE. The CDR3: CASSWGRLNTGELFF.

This chain links TRBV5-6 with TRBJ2-1. CDR1 and CDR2 from the germline V gene are SGHDT and YYEEEE. The CDR3 is 17 amino acids. CDR3 sequence: CASSLAQGLASDNEQFF.

V is TRBV7-9 and J is TRBJ1-4; the D call of TRBD1 rests on TCRdb alone, since no DNA is present to check it. The CDR3 covers 14 residues. Per germline, CDR1 SEHNR and CDR2 FQNEAQ (reference sequence). CDR3 sequence reads: CASSRGQGEEKLFF.

The chain employs TRBV2 and TRBJ1-2; the TCRdb D gene call, TRBD1, has no DNA to confirm it. The V gene's germline CDR1 is SNHLY and CDR2 FYNNEI. This CDR3 contains 16 residues. CDR3 in amino acids: CASRRDRGLSNYGYTF.

The chain is built from TRBV11-2 and TRBJ2-2; TCRdb gives TRBD1 as the D gene, but with no DNA this cannot be confirmed. Germline CDR1 SGHAT, CDR2 FQNNGV. CDR3 length: 13 residues. CDR3: CASGGGAGGELFF.

The rearrangement uses TRBV25-1 and TRBJ1-4; TCRdb names TRBD1, which stays unverified in the absence of DNA. This CDR3 spans 15 amino acids. Germline V gene lookup returns CDR1 MGHDK and CDR2 SYGVNS. CDR3 sequence: CASSESRNRDTKLFF.

The chain uses TRBV5-4 and TRBJ2-1; the TRBD1 assignment by TCRdb is unverifiable without DNA. The V gene's germline CDR1 is SGHNT and CDR2 YYREEE (reference sequence). The CDR3 loop spans 15 amino acids. The CDR3 loop reads CASSLRDRVYNEQFF.

This chain connects TRBV11-3 to TRBJ2-7. The germline V gene has CDR1 SGHNT and CDR2 YENEEA. The CDR3 covers 14 residues. This CDR3 reads CASSRSGRLNEQYF. The complete variable domain, with remaining parts taken from reference TRBV11-3 and TRBJ2-7, reads EAGVVQSPRYKIIEKKQPVAFWCNPISGHNTLYWYLQNLGQGPELLIRYENEEAVDDSQLPKDRFSAERLKGVDSTLKIQPAELGDSAVYLCASSRSGRLNEQYFGPGTRLTVT.

This chain uses TRBV5-1 with TRBJ2-7; the D call of TRBD1 rests on TCRdb alone, since no DNA is present to check it. Germline loops: CDR1 SGHRS, CDR2 YFSETQ. The CDR3 covers 13 residues. This chain's CDR3 is CASSLQGRYEQYF.

The chain recombines TRBV5-4 with TRBJ1-4. The CDR3 runs 12 residues. Germline V CDR1 and CDR2: SGHNT, YYREEE (reference sequence). CDR3: CASSPSGEKLFF.

The V gene is TRBV4-2, the J gene TRBJ2-2; TCRdb returns TRBD1, unconfirmable since there is no DNA. CDR3 length: 16 amino acids. Germline V gene sequence: CDR1 LGHNA, CDR2 YNFKEQ. This chain's CDR3 is CASSQDVGGPTGELFF.

The gene calls are TRBV12-3 or TRBV12-4 and TRBJ2-3; TCRdb's D call, TRBD1, is unchecked because there is no DNA. This CDR3 is built from 16 residues. Here the CDR3 reads CASSFPLQGSTDTQYF.

The chain combines TRBV20-1 with TRBJ1-5; with no DNA, the TCRdb D assignment of TRBD1 cannot be verified. The CDR3 loop spans 15 amino acids. Germline values: CDR1 DFQATT, CDR2 SNEGSKA (reference sequence). The CDR3 here is CSAARRTGAEQPQHF.

This sequence joins TRBV28 and TRBJ2-7; TCRdb's D gene call, TRBD2, goes unchecked for lack of DNA. There are 14 residues in the CDR3. Germline values: CDR1 MDHEN, CDR2 SYDVKM. CDR3: CASSISSGAYEQYF. Together with reference TRBV28 and TRBJ2-7, the CDR3 gives the full variable domain: DVKVTQSSRYLVKRTGEKVFLECVQDMDHENMFWYRQDPGLGLRLIYFSYDVKMKEKGDIPEGYSVSREKKERFSLILESASTNQTSMYLCASSISSGAYEQYFGPGTRLTVT.

The chain uses TRBV5-5 and TRBJ2-6; the TCRdb D gene call, TRBD1, has no DNA to confirm it. In germline, CDR1 is SGHKS, CDR2 YYEKEE (reference sequence). The CDR3 sequence is 11 residues long. The CDR3 reads CASSLGTGGTF.

The chain carries TRBV20-1 and TRBJ2-7; TCRdb indicates TRBD2, and absent DNA this call remains unverified. CDR1 DFQATT and CDR2 SNEGSKA come from the germline V gene (reference sequence). The CDR3 loop spans 13 amino acids. The CDR3 sequence is CSAPRTDSYEQYF.

The chain combines TRBV6-2 or TRBV6-3 with TRBJ1-5. CDR1 and CDR2 (germline): MNHEY, SVGEGT. CDR3 length equals 13 residues. CDR3 amino acids: CASSSPKGQPQHF.

This chain uses TRBV29-1 with TRBJ2-5; TCRdb calls TRBD2, which cannot be checked without DNA. Germline lookup yields CDR1 SQVTM and CDR2 ANQGSEA. CDR3 length: 14 residues. The CDR3 region is CSVEVAGLQETQYF.

This rearrangement joins TRBV7-2 to TRBJ2-5; there is no DNA to check the TCRdb D call of TRBD2. Germline CDR1 and CDR2: SGHTA and FQGNSA. CDR3 length equals 14 residues. This chain's CDR3 is CASSQGGRGETQYF.

This chain joins TRBV19 and TRBJ1-1; TCRdb designates TRBD1, a call that cannot be tested without DNA. The CDR3 contains 12 residues. Germline values: CDR1 LNHDA, CDR2 SQIVND (reference sequence). The CDR3 protein is CASSITGTEAFF.

The CDR3 region is CSARRPVSYEQYF. The rearrangement joins TRBV20-1 to TRBJ2-7. CDR3 length equals 13 residues. In germline, CDR1 is DFQATT, CDR2 SNEGSKA (reference sequence).

The chain combines TRBV3-1 with TRBJ2-7; TCRdb's D gene call, TRBD1, goes unchecked for lack of DNA. The CDR3 extends over 16 amino acids. In germline, CDR1 is LGHDT, CDR2 YNNKEL (reference sequence). The chain's CDR3 is CASSLGPGQRPYEQYF.

The chain links TRBV29-1 to TRBJ1-1. The CDR3 spans 13 residues. The germline CDR1 and CDR2 sequences are SQVTM and ANQGSEA. The CDR3 is CSAERQQNTEAFF.

This chain connects TRBV20-1 to TRBJ2-1; TCRdb's D call of TRBD2 is untestable without DNA. Per germline, CDR1 DFQATT and CDR2 SNEGSKA (reference sequence). The CDR3 covers 15 residues. The CDR3 sequence is CSARDRAGGPWEQFF.

J is TRBJ2-3 and V is TRBV4-1; the TRBD1 assignment by TCRdb is unverifiable without DNA. The CDR3 extends over 15 amino acids. Germline loops: CDR1 MGHRA, CDR2 YSYEKL. This CDR3 reads CASSQEGRGQGVQYF.

The rearrangement joins TRBV14 to TRBJ1-1; the D gene TCRdb calls, TRBD1, cannot be checked with no DNA. The CDR3 extends over 13 amino acids. Looked up from germline, CDR1 is SGHDN and CDR2 is FVKESK. The CDR3 region is CASRTGGGTEAFF.

This chain links TRBV4-3 with TRBJ1-1. This CDR3 has 13 amino acids. CDR1 is LGHNA, CDR2 YSLEER, per germline. The CDR3 protein is CASSGEIGTEAFF.

J is TRBJ1-2 and V is TRBV6-1. This CDR3 comprises 13 residues. Germline values: CDR1 MNHNS, CDR2 SASEGT. The CDR3 region is CASSEDRLSGYTF.

The chain couples TRBV9 to TRBJ1-2. Looked up from germline, CDR1 is SGDLS and CDR2 is YYNGEE. The CDR3 has 13 residues. CDR3 region: CASSEYEGPGYTF. Supplemented by reference TRBV9 and TRBJ1-2, the full variable domain reads DSGVTQTPKHLITATGQRVTLRCSPRSGDLSVYWYQQSLDQGLQFLIQYYNGEERAKGNILERFSAQQFPDLHSELNLSSLELGDSALYFCASSEYEGPGYTFGSGTRLTVV.

This chain joins TRBV6-5 and TRBJ2-7. This CDR3 has 13 residues. Germline CDR1 MNHEY, CDR2 SVGAGI. The CDR3 is CASSYSGSYEQYF.